This T cell receptor beta chain was observed in a study of vaccination and CD4 T cells after COVID-19 (dated by TCRdb to between 2021 and 2022). Study-level background: Convalescent patients had a positive SARS-CoV-2 result on nasal swab PCR, and of these patients, fewer than ten had mild disease and one had severe disease. In control cultures, a CEFX viral epitope pool was used as positive control, an HIV-1 Nef peptide pool was used as negative control, or no peptide was added. Post-COVID blood samples were collected from convalescent patients a median of around 96 days after diagnosis, with a range of about 30 to 180 days. Six males and four females were included in the convalescent cohort, with two Hispanic individuals, seven Caucasians, two Asians and one multiracial person represented. Post-vaccine blood samples were taken a median of about 72 days after the second vaccine dose, with a range of roughly 14 to 250 days. The cultures were stimulated with overlapping spike peptide pools from SARS-CoV-2 and from the common cold coronaviruses HCoV-NL63, HCoV-OC43 and HCoV-229E. In 10 COVID-19 convalescent patients and several infection-naive healthy vaccine recipients, the spike-specific CD4+ TCR repertoire before mRNA vaccination was compared with the repertoire after mRNA vaccination. Two doses of either the Pfizer-BioNTech BNT162b2 vaccine (n=8) or the Moderna mRNA-1273 vaccine (n=2) were administered to participants. What the study reported, not specific to this receptor: Of the vaccine-specific clones in convalescent patients, 304 of 307, or nearly all, reacted only to SARS-CoV-2 spike and did not cross-react with common cold coronaviruses. The median count of SARS-CoV-2-reactive clonotypes went up from approximately 22 after infection to 38 after vaccination, although the change was not significant. The number of convalescent patients in the study was relatively small, and the study did not examine early timepoints following natural infection. In convalescent patients, a median around 83% of post-vaccine SARS-CoV-2-reactive clones were detected only after vaccination, and vaccine-specific priming was suggested by this finding.

Inclusive of the bounding cysteine and phenylalanine, the CDR3 is 14 residues long. Only the CDR3 DNA stays, 42 bases, in frame from base 1. Turning to this clonotype: Its antigen is not yet known. No base-level quality is on record; no much larger clone is a single base apart.

The sample's treatment or condition label is to be understood as: approximately nine-day PBMC culture with coronavirus spike peptide pools or control peptides (ViraFEST assay). The ViraFEST assay was used in the study, in which antigen-specific T cells were expanded with peptide pools and expanded clonotypes were subsequently identified by TCR sequencing. The positive SARS-CoV-2 PCR tests of the convalescent patients were dated from March to December 2020, before the Alpha, Beta and Delta variants emerged in the United States. PBMCs were cultured at roughly 1.8 million per well in IMDM supplemented with approximately 5% human AB serum and around 9.5 IU/ml IL-2, with about 10 ug/ml peptide pools added. Half of the culture medium was replaced with fresh IL-2-containing medium on days 3 and 7. After approximately 11 days of culture, CD4+ T cells were isolated by negative selection with the EasySep CD4+ T cell isolation kit. Ficoll-Paque Plus gradient centrifugation was used to isolate PBMCs from whole blood, and the isolated PBMCs were then either used fresh or cryopreserved at -140C. Culture conditions were generally each tested in triplicate wells.

Receptors were amplified or captured by PCR. At the Johns Hopkins FTIC core, DNA from the cultured CD4+ T cells underwent TCR sequencing with the Oncomine TCR Beta short-read assay. Genomic DNA was extracted from the cultured CD4+ T cells with the QIAamp micro DNA kit. The Oncomine TCR Beta libraries from cultured CD4+ T cells were pooled using unique dual indexes and then sequenced on an Illumina iSeq 100. In the paper's pipeline: Non-productive sequences were removed, and CDR3s not starting with C, not ending with F or W, or shorter than 7 amino acids were discarded. The MANAFEST web application identified antigen-specific clonotypes by comparing peptide-stimulated wells against reference wells and other culture wells. To be called positive, a clone needed an FDR below 0.05, an odds ratio above 5, and a productive frequency above 0.1% in at least two of three replicate wells. A clonotype counted as cross-reactive if it showed significant expansion both in the SARS-CoV-2 spike wells and in at least one common cold coronavirus spike condition. Using R version 3.6.1, CDR3 homology was evaluated through Levenshtein distances (stringdist) along with unrooted phylogenetic trees (ape). TCRdb handled the public reads itself, with Q25 trimming in fastp and clone calling in MiXCR, and kept productive beta chains. Each CDR3 protein appears once, grouped with its most common genes and DNA. TCRdb, rather than the study authors, made the V and J calls. The table for this sample lists 15,000 to 20,000 distinct CDR3 sequences; approximately 63% of them were counted only once. 9.5% to 15% of the sample rests with the top ten.

The clonotype was recovered from a human donor who had recovered from COVID-19. The sample taken for sequencing was CD4+ T cells from blood, cultured in vitro. This sequence uses TRBV21-1 and TRBJ2-3; TRBD1, the D gene given by the table, was not confirmed from the DNA. TRBV21-1 is given as a pseudogene. The nucleotide sequence is given as TGTGCCAGCAGGGACAGGTCGAGCACAGATACGCAGTATTTT. Its translation is CASRDRSSTDTQYF.